This T cell receptor beta chain was documented in a study of CD8 T cells in ankylosing spondylitis listed by TCRdb under 2017. Background on the whole study: The study set out to find disease-linked TCR variants by profiling T cell receptor beta repertoires in ankylosing spondylitis patients and healthy donors. Samples of peripheral blood were taken, and for ankylosing spondylitis patients, synovial fluid was collected as well. In total, the full study cohort was made up of 85 to 140 healthy donors and about two dozen ankylosing spondylitis patients. The full study reports these points: The disease-linked clones had a CD8+ phenotype and were found at relatively low frequencies in peripheral blood. Blood from ankylosing spondylitis patients appeared to be characterized by a TCR beta motif composed of under 10 highly homologous amino acid variants. Some of the motif variants had been reported before in the synovial fluid and blood of reactive arthritis patients, a finding that suggests common disease-initiation mechanisms. Significant enrichment of the disease-linked clones was reported in matched synovial fluid samples from ankylosing spondylitis patients.

TCRdb records Illumina HiSeq 2500 as the sequencer. Quantitative 5'-RACE with molecular barcodes was used to prepare TCR beta libraries. On the authors' methods: Disease-linked TCR variants were identified with a new computational method built on a probabilistic model of VDJ rearrangement. The public reads were reprocessed in TCRdb via fastp at Q25 and MiXCR, keeping in-frame beta chains. Identical CDR3 protein sequences are pooled into one entry, listed with their most common genes and DNA. In this record, the V and J calls reflect TCRdb's handling and not the investigators' own analysis. This sample lists over 400,000 distinct CDR3 sequences; approximately 26% were detected once. In total, the top ten clones hold roughly 1% of the sample. Comment on this clonotype: Its antigen remains unidentified. There are no base qualities to consult, and no much larger clone falls within one base.

From the cysteine up to the phenylalanine, the CDR3 has a length of 13 residues. Of the read, only the CDR3 DNA is kept; its 39 bases are in frame from base 1. Trimming removed 5 bases from V and 1 base from J; the gene matches leave 3 bases unexplained. Via the germline V gene (reference sequence), CDR1 is DFQATT and CDR2 SNEGSKA. The material sequenced was blood, either unsorted or a sorted T cell fraction (not recorded which). The clonotype originates from a male donor with ankylosing spondylitis. The rearranged segments are TRBV20-1 and TRBJ2-3, and TRBD1 matches 7 of the central bases. The DNA sequence reads TGCAGTGCTTCTGGACAGGGCACAGATACGCAGTATTTT. The encoded protein is CSASGQGTDTQYF.